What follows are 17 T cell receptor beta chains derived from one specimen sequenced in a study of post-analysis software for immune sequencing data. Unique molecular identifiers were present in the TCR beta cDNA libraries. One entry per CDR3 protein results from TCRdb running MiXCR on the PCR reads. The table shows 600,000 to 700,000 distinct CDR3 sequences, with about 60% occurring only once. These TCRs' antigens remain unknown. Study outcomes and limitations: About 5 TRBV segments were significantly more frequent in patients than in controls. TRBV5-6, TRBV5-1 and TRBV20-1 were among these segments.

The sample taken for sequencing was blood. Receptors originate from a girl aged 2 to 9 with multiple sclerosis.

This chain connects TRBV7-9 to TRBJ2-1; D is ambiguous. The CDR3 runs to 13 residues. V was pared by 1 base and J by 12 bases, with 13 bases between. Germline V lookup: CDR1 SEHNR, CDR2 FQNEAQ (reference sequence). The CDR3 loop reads CASSLEALPGQFF. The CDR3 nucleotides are TGTGCCAGCAGCTTAGAGGCGCTTCCTGGGCAGTTCTTC. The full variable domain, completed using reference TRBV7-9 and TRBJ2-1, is DTGVSQNPRHKITKRGQNVTFRCDPISEHNRLYWYRQTLGQGPEFLTYFQNEAQLEKSRLLSDRFSAERPKGSFSTLEIQRTEQGDSAMYLCASSLEALPGQFFGPGTRLTVL.

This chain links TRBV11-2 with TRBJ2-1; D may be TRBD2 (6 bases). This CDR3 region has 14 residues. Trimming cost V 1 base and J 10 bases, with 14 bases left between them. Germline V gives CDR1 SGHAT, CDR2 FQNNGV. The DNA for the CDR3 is TGTGCCAGCAGCTTAGGGTCTAGCGCTCGCGAGCAGTTCTTC. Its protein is CASSLGSSAREQFF.

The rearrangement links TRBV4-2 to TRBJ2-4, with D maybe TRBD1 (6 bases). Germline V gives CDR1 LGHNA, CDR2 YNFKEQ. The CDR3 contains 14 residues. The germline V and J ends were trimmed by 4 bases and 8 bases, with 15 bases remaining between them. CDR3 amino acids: CASSPGHLTDIQYF. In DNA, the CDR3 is TGTGCCAGCAGCCCGGGACACCTTACGGACATTCAGTACTTC.

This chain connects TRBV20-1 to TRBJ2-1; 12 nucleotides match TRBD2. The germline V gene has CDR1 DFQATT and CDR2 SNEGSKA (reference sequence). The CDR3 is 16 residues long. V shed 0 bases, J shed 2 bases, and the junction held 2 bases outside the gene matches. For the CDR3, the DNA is TGCAGTGCTAGAGATCTAGCGGGGGGGACCTACAATGAGCAGTTCTTC. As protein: CSARDLAGGTYNEQFF.

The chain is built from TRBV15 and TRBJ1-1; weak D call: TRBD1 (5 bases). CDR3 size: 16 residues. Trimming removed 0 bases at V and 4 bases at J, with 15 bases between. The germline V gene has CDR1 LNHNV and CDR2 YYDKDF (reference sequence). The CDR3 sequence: CATSRDLSGTGTEAFF. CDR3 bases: TGTGCCACCAGCAGAGATCTATCAGGGACGGGCACTGAAGCTTTCTTT.

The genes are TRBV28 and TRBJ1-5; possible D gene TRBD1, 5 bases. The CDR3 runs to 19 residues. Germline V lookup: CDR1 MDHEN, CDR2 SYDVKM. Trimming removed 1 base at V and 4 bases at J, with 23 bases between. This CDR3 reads CASSLLYGASPESNQPQHF. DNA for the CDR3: TGTGCCAGCAGTTTATTATACGGGGCCAGTCCGGAGTCGAATCAGCCCCAGCATTTT.

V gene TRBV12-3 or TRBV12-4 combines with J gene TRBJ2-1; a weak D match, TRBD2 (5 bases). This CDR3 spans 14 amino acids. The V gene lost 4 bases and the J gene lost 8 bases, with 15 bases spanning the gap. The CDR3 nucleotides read TGTGCCAGCAGTTCCCTAGGAGGAAGCGATGAGCAGTTCTTC. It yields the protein CASSSLGGSDEQFF.

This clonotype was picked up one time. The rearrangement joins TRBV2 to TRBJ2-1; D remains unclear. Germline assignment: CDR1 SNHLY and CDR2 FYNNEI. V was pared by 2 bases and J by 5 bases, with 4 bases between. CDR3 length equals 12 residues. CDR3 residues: CASSEYNNEQFF. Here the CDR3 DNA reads TGTGCCAGCAGTGAATACAACAATGAGCAGTTCTTC.

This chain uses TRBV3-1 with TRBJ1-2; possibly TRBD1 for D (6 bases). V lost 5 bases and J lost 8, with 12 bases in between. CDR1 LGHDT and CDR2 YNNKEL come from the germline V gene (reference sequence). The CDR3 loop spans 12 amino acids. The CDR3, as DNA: TGTGCCAGCAGCTCCAGGGGTTGGGGCTACACCTTC. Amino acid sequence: CASSSRGWGYTF.

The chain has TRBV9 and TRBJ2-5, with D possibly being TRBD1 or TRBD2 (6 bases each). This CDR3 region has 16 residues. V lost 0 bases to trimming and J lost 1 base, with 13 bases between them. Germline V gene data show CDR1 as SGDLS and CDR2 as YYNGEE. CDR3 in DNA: TGTGCCAGCAGCGTAGGTGGGGGGCCTTCCCAAGAGACCCAGTACTTC. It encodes CASSVGGGPSQETQYF.

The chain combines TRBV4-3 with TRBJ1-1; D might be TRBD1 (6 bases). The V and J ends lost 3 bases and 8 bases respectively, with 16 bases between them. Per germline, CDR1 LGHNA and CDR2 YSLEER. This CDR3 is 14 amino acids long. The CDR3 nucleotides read TGCGCCAGCAGCCAGGGTGCCCAGGGGACGGAAGCTTTCTTT. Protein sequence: CASSQGAQGTEAFF.

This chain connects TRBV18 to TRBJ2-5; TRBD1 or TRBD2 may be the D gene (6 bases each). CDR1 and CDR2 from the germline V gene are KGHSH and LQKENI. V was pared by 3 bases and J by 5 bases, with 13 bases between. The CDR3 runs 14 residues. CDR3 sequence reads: CASSPGGRTETQYF. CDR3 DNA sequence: TGTGCCAGCTCACCGGGGGGCAGAACCGAGACCCAGTACTTC.

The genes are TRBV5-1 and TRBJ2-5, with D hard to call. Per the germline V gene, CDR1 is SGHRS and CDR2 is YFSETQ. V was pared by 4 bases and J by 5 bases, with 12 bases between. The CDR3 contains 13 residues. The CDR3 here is CASSRWDRETQYF. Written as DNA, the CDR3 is TGCGCCAGCAGCCGATGGGATCGGGAGACCCAGTACTTC.

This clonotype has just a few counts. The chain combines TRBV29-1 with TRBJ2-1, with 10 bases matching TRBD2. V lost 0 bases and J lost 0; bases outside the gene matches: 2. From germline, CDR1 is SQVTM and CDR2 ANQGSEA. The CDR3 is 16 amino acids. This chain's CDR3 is CSVEDLAGVSYNEQFF. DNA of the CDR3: TGCAGCGTTGAAGATCTAGCGGGGGTCTCCTACAATGAGCAGTTCTTC.

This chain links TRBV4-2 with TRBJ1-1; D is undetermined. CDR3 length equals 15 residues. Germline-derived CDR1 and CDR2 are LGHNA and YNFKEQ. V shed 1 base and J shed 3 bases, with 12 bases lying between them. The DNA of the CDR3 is TGTGCCAGCAGCCAAGGGGAGGGCCCGGACACTGAAGCTTTCTTT. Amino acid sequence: CASSQGEGPDTEAFF.

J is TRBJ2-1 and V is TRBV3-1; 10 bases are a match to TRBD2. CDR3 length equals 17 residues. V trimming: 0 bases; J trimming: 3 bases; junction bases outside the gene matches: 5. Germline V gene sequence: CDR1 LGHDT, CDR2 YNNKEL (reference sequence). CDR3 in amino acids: CASSQERTSGHYNEQFF. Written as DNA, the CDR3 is TGTGCCAGCAGCCAAGAGAGGACTAGCGGACACTACAATGAGCAGTTCTTC.

This CDR3 is CASSLGKEAGYTF. CDR3 DNA: TGCGCCAGCAGCTTGGGAAAGGAAGCTGGCTACACCTTC. This rearrangement joins TRBV5-1 to TRBJ1-2; no definite D call. V lost 0 bases and J lost 7, with 10 bases in between. The CDR3 is 13 amino acids. CDR1 and CDR2 (germline): SGHRS, YFSETQ.